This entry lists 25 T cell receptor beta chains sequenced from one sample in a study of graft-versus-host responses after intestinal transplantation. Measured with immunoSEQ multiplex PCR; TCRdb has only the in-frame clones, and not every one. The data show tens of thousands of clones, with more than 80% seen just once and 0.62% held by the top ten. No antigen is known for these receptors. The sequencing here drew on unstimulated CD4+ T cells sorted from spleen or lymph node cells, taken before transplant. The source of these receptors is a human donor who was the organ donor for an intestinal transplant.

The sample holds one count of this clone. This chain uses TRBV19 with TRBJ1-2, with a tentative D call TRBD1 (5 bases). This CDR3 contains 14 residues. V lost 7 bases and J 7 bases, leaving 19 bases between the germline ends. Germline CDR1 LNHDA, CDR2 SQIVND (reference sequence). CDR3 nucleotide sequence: TGTGCCAGTAAGAGGACCGGGGTGGGGGGTGGCTACACCTTC. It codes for CASKRTGVGGGYTF. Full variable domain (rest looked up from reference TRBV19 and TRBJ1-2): DGGITQSPKYLFRKEGQNVTLSCEQNLNHDAMYWYRQDPGQGLRLIYYSQIVNDFQKGDIAEGYSVSREKKESFPLTVTSAQKNPTAFYLCASKRTGVGGGYTFGSGTRLTVV.

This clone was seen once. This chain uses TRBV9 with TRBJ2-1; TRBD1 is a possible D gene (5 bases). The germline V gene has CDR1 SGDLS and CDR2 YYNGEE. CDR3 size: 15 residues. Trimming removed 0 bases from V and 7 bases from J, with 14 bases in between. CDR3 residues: CASSVGQGGTNEQFF. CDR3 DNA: TGTGCCAGCAGCGTAGGGCAGGGTGGTACAAATGAGCAGTTCTTC.

The CDR3 region has the DNA TGTGCCAGCGCCCCGCGGGGGCCGGGCGAGCAGTACTTC. This sequence encodes CASAPRGPGEQYF. The rearrangement links TRBV6-5 to TRBJ2-7; D is perhaps TRBD2 (7 bases). V dropped 8 bases and J dropped 6 bases, with 17 bases sitting between them. This CDR3 spans 13 amino acids. Looked up from germline, CDR1 is MNHEY and CDR2 is SVGAGI.

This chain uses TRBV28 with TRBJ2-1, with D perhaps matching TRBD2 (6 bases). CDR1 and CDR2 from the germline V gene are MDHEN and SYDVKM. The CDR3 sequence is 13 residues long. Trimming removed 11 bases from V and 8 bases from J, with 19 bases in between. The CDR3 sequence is CAAFSGTIYEQFF. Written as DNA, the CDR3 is TGTGCCGCCTTTAGCGGTACCATCTATGAGCAGTTCTTC.

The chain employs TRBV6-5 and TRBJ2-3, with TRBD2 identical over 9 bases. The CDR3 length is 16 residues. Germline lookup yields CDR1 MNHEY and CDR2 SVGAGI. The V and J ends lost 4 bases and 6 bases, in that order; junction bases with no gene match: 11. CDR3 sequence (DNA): TGTGCCAGCAGTTCGAGGATAGCGGGAGCATCGGATACGCAGTATTTT. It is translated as CASSSRIAGASDTQYF.

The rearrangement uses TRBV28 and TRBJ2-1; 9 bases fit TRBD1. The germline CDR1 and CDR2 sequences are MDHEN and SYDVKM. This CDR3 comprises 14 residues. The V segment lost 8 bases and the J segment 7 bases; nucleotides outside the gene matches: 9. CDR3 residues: CASQGQGFGNEQFF. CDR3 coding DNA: TGTGCCAGCCAAGGACAGGGGTTTGGTAATGAGCAGTTCTTC.

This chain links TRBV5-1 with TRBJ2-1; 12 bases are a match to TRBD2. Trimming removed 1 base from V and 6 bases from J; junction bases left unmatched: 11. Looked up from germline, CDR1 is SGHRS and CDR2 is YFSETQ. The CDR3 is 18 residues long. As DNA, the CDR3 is TGCGCCAGCAGCTTGCGTCCTGGCGGACTAGCGGGGTCCAATGAGCAGTTCTTC. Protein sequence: CASSLRPGGLAGSNEQFF.

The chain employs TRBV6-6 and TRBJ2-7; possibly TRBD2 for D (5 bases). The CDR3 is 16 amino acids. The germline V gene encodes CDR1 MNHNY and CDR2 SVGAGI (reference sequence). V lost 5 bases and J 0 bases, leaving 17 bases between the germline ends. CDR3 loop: CASSPLGETSSYEQYF. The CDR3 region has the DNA TGTGCCAGCAGTCCCCTCGGGGAGACAAGCTCCTACGAGCAGTACTTC.

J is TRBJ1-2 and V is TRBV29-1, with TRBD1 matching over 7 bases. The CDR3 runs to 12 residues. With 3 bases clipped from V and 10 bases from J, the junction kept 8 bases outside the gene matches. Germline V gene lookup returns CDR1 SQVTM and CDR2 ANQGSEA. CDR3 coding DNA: TGCAGCGTTGATCTGTGGGACAGATACTACACCTTC. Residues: CSVDLWDRYYTF.

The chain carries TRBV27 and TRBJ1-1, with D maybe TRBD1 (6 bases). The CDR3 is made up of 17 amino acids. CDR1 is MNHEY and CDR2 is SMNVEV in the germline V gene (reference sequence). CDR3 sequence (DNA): TGTGCTAGAATTACCACGGACAGACTCACACTGAACACTGAAGCTTTCTTT. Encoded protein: CARITTDRLTLNTEAFF.

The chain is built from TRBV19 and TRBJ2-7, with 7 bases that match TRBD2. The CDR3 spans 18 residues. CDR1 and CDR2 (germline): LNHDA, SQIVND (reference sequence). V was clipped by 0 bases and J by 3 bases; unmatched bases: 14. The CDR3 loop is CASSIDHRSAGAFYEQYF. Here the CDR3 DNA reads TGTGCCAGTAGTATAGATCATCGTTCTGCGGGAGCCTTCTACGAGCAGTACTTC.

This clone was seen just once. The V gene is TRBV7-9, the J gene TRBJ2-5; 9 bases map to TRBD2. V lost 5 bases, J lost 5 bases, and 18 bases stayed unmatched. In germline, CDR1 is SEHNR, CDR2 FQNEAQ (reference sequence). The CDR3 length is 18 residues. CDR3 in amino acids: CASSVGLALPVSLETQYF. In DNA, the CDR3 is TGTGCCAGCAGCGTAGGACTAGCGCTTCCTGTCTCTCTGGAGACCCAGTACTTC.

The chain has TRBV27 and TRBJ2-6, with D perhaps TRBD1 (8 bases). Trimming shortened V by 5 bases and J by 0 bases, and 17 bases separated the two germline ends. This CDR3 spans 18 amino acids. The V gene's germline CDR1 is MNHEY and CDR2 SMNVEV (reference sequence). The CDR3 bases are TGTGCCAGCAGTGTCAACAGGGGGGGACTCTCTGGGGCCAACGTCCTGACTTTC. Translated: CASSVNRGGLSGANVLTF. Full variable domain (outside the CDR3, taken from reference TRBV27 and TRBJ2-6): EAQVTQNPRYLITVTGKKLTVTCSQNMNHEYMSWYRQDPGLGLRQIYYSMNVEVTDKGDVPEGYKVSRKEKRNFPLILESPSPNQTSLYFCASSVNRGGLSGANVLTFGAGSRLTVL.

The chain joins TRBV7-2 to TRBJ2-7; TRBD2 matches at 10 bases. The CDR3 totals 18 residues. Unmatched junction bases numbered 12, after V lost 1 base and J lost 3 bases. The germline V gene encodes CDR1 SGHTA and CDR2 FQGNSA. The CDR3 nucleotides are TGTGCCAGCAGCTTAGAGGTTGCTAGCGGGAGATGGAGCTACGAGCAGTACTTC. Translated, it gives CASSLEVASGRWSYEQYF.

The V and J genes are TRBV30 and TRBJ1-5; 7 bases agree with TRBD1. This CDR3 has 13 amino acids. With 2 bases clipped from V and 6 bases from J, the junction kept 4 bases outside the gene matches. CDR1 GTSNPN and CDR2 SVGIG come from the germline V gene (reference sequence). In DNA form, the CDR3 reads TGTGCCTGGAGTCGGGACAGCGCTCAGCCCCAGCATTTT. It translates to CAWSRDSAQPQHF.

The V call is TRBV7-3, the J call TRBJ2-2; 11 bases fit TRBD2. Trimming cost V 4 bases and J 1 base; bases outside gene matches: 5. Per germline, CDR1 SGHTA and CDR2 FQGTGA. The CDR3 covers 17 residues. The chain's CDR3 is CASSSLGTSGNTGELFF. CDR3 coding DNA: TGTGCCAGCAGCTCCCTCGGGACTAGCGGGAACACCGGGGAGCTGTTTTTT.

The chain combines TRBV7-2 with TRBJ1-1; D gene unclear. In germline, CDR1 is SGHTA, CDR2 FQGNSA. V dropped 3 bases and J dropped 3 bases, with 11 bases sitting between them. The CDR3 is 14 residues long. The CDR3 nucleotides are TGTGCCAGCAGCTTGCAGTTCAGCGACACTGAAGCTTTCTTT. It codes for CASSLQFSDTEAFF.

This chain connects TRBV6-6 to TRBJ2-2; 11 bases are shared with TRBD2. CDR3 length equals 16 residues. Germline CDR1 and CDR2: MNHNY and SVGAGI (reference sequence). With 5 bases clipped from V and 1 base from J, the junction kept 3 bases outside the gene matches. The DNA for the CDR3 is TGTGCCAGCAGTCATCTAGCGGGAGGGAACACCGGGGAGCTGTTTTTT. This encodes CASSHLAGGNTGELFF.

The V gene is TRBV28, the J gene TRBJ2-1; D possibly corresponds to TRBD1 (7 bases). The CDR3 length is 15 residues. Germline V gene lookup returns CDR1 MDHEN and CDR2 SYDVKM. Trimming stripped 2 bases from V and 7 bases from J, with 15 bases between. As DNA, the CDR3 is TGTGCCAGCAGTTTACGCGGGACAGCAAGGAATGAGCAGTTCTTC. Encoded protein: CASSLRGTARNEQFF.

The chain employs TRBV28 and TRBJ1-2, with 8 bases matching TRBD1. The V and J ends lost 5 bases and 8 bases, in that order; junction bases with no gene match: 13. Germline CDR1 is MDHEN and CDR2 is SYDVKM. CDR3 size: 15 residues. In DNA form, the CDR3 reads TGTGCCAGCAGTCCATCCGGGACAGGATCGTACGGCTACACCTTC. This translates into CASSPSGTGSYGYTF.

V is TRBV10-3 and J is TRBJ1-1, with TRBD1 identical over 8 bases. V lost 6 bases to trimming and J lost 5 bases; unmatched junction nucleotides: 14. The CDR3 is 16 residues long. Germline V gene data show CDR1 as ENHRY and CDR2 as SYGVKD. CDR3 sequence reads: CAISDRGPRGGTEAFF. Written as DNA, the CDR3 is TGTGCCATCAGCGACAGGGGTCCTCGGGGCGGAACTGAAGCTTTCTTT.

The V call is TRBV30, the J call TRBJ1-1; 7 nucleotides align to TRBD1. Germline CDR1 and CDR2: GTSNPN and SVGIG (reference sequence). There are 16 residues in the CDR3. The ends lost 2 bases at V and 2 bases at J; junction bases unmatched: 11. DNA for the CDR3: TGTGCCTGGAGTAGGGGGCAGGGGGTTACCAACACTGAAGCTTTCTTT. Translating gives CAWSRGQGVTNTEAFF.

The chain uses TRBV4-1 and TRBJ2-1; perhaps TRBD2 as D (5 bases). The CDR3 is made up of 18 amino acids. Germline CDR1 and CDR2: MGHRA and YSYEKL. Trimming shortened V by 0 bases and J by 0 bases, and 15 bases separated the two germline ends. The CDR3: CASSQEGSGWGSYNEQFF. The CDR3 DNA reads TGCGCCAGCAGCCAAGAAGGGAGTGGATGGGGCTCCTACAATGAGCAGTTCTTC.

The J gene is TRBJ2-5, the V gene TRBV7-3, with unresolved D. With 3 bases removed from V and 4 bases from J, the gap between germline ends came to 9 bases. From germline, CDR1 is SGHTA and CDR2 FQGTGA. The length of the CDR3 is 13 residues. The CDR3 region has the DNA TGTGCCAGCAGCTTCCGACACGGAGAGACCCAGTACTTC. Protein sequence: CASSFRHGETQYF. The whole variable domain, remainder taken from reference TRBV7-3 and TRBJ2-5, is GAGVSQTPSNKVTEKGKYVELRCDPISGHTALYWYRQSLGQGPEFLIYFQGTGAADDSGLPNDRFFAVRPEGSVSTLKIQRTERGDSAVYLCASSFRHGETQYFGPGTRLLVL.

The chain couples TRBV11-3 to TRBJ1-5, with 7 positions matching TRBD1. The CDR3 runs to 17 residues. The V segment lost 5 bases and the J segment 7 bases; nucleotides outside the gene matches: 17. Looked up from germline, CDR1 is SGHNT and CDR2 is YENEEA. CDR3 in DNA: TGTGCCAGCAGCCCCGGCCGATGGAGGGGGCGGTGGCAGCCCCAGCATTTT. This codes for CASSPGRWRGRWQPQHF.